The 2 T cell receptor beta chains reported below all come from one sample, sequenced in a study of blood T cells in healthy people across ages. Using a J-beta primer mix together with a sample-barcoded 5' primer, a second PCR was run for roughly 7 to 11 cycles. TCRdb fed the 5' RACE reads into MiXCR, producing one record per CDR3 protein. Altogether roughly 500,000 distinct CDR3 sequences are present, 20% to 30% being singletons, with the ten largest covering around 10%. The sample was also reused in another study, on T cells of mothers and their children.

Sequences were obtained from blood. The receptors originated from a boy younger than 18 in good health.

CDR3 DNA: TGTGCCAGCAGTTCAGGTGGTGATGTCACTGAAGCTTTCTTT. Translating it yields CASSSGGDVTEAFF. The genes are TRBV6-1 and TRBJ1-1; D is ambiguous. V lost 5 bases and J 4 bases, leaving 14 bases between the germline ends. The CDR3 covers 14 residues. Germline assignment: CDR1 MNHNS and CDR2 SASEGT.

CDR3 sequence (DNA): TGTGCCAGCAGTCCGGGACAGGAGACCTGGGGAGCTTTCTTT. Protein: CASSPGQETWGAFF. The genes are TRBV12-3 or TRBV12-4 and TRBJ1-1; 8 nucleotides match TRBD1. This CDR3 contains 14 residues. V dropped 5 bases and J dropped 10; count of bases not matched to a gene: 12.